This T cell receptor beta chain was sequenced for a study of CD8+ T cells in alopecia areata. Reverse transcribed after extraction, RNA yielded cDNA as the sequencing template. The data were produced by immunoSEQ multiplex PCR, yet TCRdb's version contains in-frame clones alone and is incomplete. The sample carries about 120,000 clones, about 50% recorded once. Treatment described: oral pan-JAK inhibitor, 5-10 mg twice daily. Germline values: CDR1 MGHDK, CDR2 SYGVNS. The CDR3 totals 13 residues. The J segment lost 2 bases and the V segment lost 5 bases, leaving 3 bases of the junction unmatched. Material: CD4+ T cells sorted from blood, obtained at week 4, from a patient treated with tofacitinib. J is TRBJ2-7 and V is TRBV25-1; 7 bases map to TRBD2. The clonotype comes from a human donor with alopecia areata. In nucleotides, the CDR3 is TGTGCCAGCAGTACCAGCGGGACCTACGAGCAGTACTTC. Protein product: CASSTSGTYEQYF.